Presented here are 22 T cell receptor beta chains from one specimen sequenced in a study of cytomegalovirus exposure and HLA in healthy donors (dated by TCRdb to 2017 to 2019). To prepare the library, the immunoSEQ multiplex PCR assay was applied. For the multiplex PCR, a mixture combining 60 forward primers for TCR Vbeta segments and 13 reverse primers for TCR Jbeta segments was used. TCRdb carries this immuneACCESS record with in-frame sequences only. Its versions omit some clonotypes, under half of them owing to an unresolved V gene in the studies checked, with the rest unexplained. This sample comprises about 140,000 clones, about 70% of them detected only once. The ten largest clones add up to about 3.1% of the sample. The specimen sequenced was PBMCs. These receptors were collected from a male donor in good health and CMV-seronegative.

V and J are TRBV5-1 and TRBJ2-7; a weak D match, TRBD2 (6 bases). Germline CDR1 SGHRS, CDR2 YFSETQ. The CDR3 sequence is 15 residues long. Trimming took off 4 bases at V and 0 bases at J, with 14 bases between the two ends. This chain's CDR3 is CASSPSRDFSYEQYF. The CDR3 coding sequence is TGCGCCAGCAGCCCAAGCCGGGACTTCTCCTACGAGCAGTACTTC.

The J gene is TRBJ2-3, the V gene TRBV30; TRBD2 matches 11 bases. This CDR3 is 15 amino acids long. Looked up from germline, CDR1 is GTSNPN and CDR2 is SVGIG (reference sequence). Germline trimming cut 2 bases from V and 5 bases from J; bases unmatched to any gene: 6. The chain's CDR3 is CAWSLAGGPGDTQYF. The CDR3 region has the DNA TGTGCCTGGAGTTTAGCGGGGGGGCCCGGAGATACGCAGTATTTT.

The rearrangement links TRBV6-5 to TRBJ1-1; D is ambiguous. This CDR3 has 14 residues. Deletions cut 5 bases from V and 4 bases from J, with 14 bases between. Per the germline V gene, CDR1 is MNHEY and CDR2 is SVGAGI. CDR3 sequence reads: CASSLQVYVTEAFF. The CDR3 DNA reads TGTGCCAGCAGTCTTCAGGTGTATGTCACTGAAGCTTTCTTT.

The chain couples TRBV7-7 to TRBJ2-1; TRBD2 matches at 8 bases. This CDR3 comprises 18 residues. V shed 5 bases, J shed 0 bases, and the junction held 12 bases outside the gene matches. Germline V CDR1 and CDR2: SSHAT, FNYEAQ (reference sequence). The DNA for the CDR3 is TGTGCCAGCAGCCCGGGGGGAGCGGGAGTTAGCTCCTACAATGAGCAGTTCTTC. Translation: CASSPGGAGVSSYNEQFF.

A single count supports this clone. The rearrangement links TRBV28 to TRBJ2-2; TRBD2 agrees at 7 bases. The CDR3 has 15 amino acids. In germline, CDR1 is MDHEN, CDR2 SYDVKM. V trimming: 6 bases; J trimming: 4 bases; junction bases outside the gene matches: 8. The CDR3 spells CASSRGGRGTGELFF. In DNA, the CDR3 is TGTGCCAGCAGCCGGGGAGGGCGAGGCACCGGGGAGCTGTTTTTT.

The CDR3 coding sequence is TGCAGCGCTCATGACAGTTACTATGGCTACACCTTC. Translated, it gives CSAHDSYYGYTF. The rearrangement joins TRBV29-1 to TRBJ1-2; TRBD1 is a possible D gene (5 bases). CDR1 is SQVTM and CDR2 is ANQGSEA in the germline V gene. The CDR3 consists of 12 residues. The V gene lost 7 bases and the J gene lost 3 bases, with 12 bases spanning the gap.

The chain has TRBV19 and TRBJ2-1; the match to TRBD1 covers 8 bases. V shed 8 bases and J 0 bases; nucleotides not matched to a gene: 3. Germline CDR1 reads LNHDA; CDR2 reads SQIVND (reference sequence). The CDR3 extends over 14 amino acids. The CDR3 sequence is CASHDRGSYNEQFF. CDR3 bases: TGTGCCAGTCACGACAGGGGCTCCTACAATGAGCAGTTCTTC.

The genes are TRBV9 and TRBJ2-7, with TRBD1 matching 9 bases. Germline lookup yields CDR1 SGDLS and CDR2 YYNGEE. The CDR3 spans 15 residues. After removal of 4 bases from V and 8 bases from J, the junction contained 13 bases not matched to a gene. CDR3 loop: CASSPGVGQGFQQYF. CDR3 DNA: TGTGCCAGCAGCCCGGGGGTGGGACAGGGTTTCCAGCAGTACTTC.

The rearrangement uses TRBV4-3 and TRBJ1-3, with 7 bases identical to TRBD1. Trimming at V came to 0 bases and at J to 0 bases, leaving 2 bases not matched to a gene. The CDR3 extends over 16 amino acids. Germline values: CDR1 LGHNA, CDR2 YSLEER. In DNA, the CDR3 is TGCGCCAGCAGCCAAGAGGGGACAGACTCTGGAAACACCATATATTTT. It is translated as CASSQEGTDSGNTIYF.

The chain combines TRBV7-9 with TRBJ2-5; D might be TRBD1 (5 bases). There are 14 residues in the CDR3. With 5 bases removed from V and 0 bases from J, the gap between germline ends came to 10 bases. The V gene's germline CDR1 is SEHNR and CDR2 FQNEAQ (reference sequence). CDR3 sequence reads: CASSKNRYQETQYF. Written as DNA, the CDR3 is TGTGCCAGCAGCAAAAACAGGTACCAAGAGACCCAGTACTTC.

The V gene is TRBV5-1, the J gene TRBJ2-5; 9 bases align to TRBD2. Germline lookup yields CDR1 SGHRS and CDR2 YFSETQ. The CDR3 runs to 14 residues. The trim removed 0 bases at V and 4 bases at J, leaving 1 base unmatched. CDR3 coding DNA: TGCGCCAGCAGCTTGGGCGGGGGGGCAGAGACCCAGTACTTC. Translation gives CASSLGGGAETQYF.

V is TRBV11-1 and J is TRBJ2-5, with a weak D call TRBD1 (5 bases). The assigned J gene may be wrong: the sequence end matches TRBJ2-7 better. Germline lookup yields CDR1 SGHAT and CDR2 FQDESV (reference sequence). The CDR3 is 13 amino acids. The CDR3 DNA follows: TGTGCCAGCAGCGGGGCGCGTAGCTACGAGCAGTACTTC. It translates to CASSGARSYEQYF.

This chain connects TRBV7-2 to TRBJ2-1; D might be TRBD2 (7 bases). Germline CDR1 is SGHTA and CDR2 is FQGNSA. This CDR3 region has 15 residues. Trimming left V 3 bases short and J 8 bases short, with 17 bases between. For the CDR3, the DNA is TGTGCCAGCAGCTTGTCTAGCGGTAGGGGGGATGAGCAGTTCTTC. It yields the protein CASSLSSGRGDEQFF. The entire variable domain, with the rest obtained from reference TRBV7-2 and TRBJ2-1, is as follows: GAGVSQSPSNKVTEKGKDVELRCDPISGHTALYWYRQSLGQGLEFLIYFQGNSAPDKSGLPSDRFSAERTGGSVSTLTIQRTQQEDSAVYLCASSLSSGRGDEQFFGPGTRLTVL.

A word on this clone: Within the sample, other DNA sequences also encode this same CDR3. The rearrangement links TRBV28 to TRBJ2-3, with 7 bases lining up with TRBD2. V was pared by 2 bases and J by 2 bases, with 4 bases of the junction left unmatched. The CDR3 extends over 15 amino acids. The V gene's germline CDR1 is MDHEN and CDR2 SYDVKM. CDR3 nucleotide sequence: TGTGCCAGCAGTTTAACAGCGGGGCTCACAGATACGCAGTATTTT. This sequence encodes CASSLTAGLTDTQYF.

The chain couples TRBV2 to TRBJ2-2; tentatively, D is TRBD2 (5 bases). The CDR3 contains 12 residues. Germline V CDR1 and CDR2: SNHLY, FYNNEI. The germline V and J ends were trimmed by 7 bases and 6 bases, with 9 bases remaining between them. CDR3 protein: CASMLEAGELFF. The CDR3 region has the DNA TGTGCCAGCATGTTGGAGGCCGGGGAGCTGTTTTTT.

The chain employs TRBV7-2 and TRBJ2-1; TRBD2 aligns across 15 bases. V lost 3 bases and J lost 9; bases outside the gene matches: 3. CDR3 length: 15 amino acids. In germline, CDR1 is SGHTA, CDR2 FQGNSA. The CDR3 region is CASSFGLAGGVEQFF. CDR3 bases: TGTGCCAGCAGCTTTGGACTAGCGGGGGGGGTTGAGCAGTTCTTC.

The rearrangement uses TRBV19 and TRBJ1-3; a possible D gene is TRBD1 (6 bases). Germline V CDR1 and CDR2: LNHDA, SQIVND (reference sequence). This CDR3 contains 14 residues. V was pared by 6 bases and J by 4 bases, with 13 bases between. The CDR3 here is CASRTTGTGNTIYF. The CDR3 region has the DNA TGTGCCAGTAGGACTACAGGGACCGGAAACACCATATATTTT.

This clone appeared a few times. DNA for the CDR3: TGTGCCAGCAGCAAACAAGTGAACACTGAAGCTTTCTTT. Translation gives CASSKQVNTEAFF. V and J are TRBV2 and TRBJ1-1, with D unclear. Germline V gene data show CDR1 as SNHLY and CDR2 as FYNNEI. CDR3 length equals 13 residues. The germline V and J ends were trimmed by 6 bases and 0 bases, with 8 bases remaining between them.

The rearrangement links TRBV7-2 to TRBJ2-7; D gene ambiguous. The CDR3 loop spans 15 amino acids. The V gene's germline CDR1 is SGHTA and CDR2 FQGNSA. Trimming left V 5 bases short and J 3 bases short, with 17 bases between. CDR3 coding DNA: TGTGCCAGCAGCCTCGAATATCGAACTTTCTACGAGCAGTACTTC. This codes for CASSLEYRTFYEQYF.

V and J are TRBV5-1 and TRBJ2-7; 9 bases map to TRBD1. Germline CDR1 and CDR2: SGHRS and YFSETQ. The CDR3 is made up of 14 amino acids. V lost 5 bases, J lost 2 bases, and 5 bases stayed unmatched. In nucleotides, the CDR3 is TGCGCCAGCAGATACGGACAGGGGACCTACGAGCAGTACTTC. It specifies CASRYGQGTYEQYF.

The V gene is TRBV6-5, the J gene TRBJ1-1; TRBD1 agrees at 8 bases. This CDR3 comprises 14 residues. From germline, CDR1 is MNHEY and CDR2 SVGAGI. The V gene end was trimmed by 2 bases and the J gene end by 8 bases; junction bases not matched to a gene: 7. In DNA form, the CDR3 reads TGTGCCAGCAGTTACACACGGACAGGGCCCGAAGCTTTCTTT. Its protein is CASSYTRTGPEAFF.

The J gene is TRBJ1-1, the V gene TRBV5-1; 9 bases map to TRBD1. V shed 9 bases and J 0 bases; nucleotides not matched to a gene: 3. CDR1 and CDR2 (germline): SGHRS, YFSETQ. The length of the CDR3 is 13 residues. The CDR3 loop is CATGQGMNTEAFF. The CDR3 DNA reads TGCGCCACCGGACAGGGGATGAACACTGAAGCTTTCTTT.